This T cell receptor (beta chain) was observed in a study of blood T cell repertoires in COVID-19. Overall study context: Samples of COVID-19 (acute and convalescent) were obtained from the United States, Italy and Spain. Sources were T cells, B-cell-depleted T cells, or PBMCs; the material itself was cDNA or gDNA.

Trimming shortened V by 3 bases and J by 0 bases, and 5 bases separated the two germline ends. This CDR3 spans 13 amino acids. Germline CDR1 reads KGHSH; CDR2 reads LQKENI. The method was immunoSEQ multiplex PCR; TCRdb's version includes in-frame clones alone and lacks a portion of them. Counted here are a few hundred thousand clones, around 80% occurring once; the ten biggest clones make up over 2%. The sample was peripheral blood. The receptor was derived from a man aged 35 to 55 who had recovered from COVID-19. This chain joins TRBV18 and TRBJ1-1, with D unclear. CDR3 sequence reads: CASSPQVNTEAFF. The CDR3 nucleotides are TGTGCCAGCTCACCTCAGGTGAACACTGAAGCTTTCTTT.